What follows are 8 T cell receptor beta chains derived from one specimen sequenced in a study of blood T cell repertoires in COVID-19. The assay was immunoSEQ multiplex PCR, and TCRdb's table has in-frame clones only and misses some. The data show about 24,000 clones, roughly four fifths seen once. Material for sequencing was peripheral blood. The receptor source for this set is a human donor in a cohort sampled during active COVID-19.

This clone is a singleton in its sample. The V and J genes are TRBV19 and TRBJ1-1; perhaps TRBD1 as D (6 bases). Germline CDR1 LNHDA, CDR2 SQIVND (reference sequence). Trimming cost V 0 bases and J 1 base, with 6 bases left between them. This CDR3 is 14 amino acids long. The CDR3: CASSIEGGNTEAFF. The CDR3 nucleotides are TGTGCCAGTAGTATAGAAGGGGGGAACACTGAAGCTTTCTTT.

This chain uses TRBV18 with TRBJ2-3, with 15 nucleotides matching TRBD2. V gave up 3 bases and J gave up 1 base; unmatched junction bases: 2. Germline CDR1 reads KGHSH; CDR2 reads LQKENI. The CDR3 is 17 amino acids. The CDR3 protein is CASSPGLAGGGTDTQYF. For the CDR3, the DNA is TGTGCCAGCTCACCCGGACTAGCGGGAGGGGGCACAGATACGCAGTATTTT.

The chain combines TRBV5-6 with TRBJ2-1; possibly TRBD1 for D (6 bases). This CDR3 spans 16 amino acids. The V gene's germline CDR1 is SGHDT and CDR2 YYEEEE. V was trimmed by 1 base and J by 4 bases, leaving 15 bases between them. CDR3 nucleotide sequence: TGTGCCAGCAGCTTGACAGGGACCATCGCTTACAATGAGCAGTTCTTC. Protein product: CASSLTGTIAYNEQFF. The full variable domain, in which reference TRBV5-6 and TRBJ2-1 provide the parts outside the CDR3, is DAGVTQSPTHLIKTRGQQVTLRCSPKSGHDTVSWYQQALGQGPQFIFQYYEEEERQRGNFPDRFSGHQFPNYSSELNVNALLLGDSALYLCASSLTGTIAYNEQFFGPGTRLTVL.

This clone has a single count. V usage is TRBV6-5 and J usage is TRBJ2-7; 8 nucleotides align to TRBD1. V lost 6 bases and J lost 5; bases outside the gene matches: 3. Germline V gene lookup returns CDR1 MNHEY and CDR2 SVGAGI. The CDR3 has 12 residues. CDR3 nucleotide sequence: TGTGCCAGCAGGGAGACAGGGGACGAGCAGTACTTC. Translated, it gives CASRETGDEQYF.

By sample fraction, this clone is large (0.1 to 1%). The chain is built from TRBV15 and TRBJ2-7, with a possible D match to TRBD1 (5 bases). The germline V gene has CDR1 LNHNV and CDR2 YYDKDF (reference sequence). This CDR3 has 15 residues. The V end was cut by 3 bases, the J end by 2 bases, with 14 bases between. The CDR3 DNA sequence: TGTGCCACCAGCAGGGGTGGACAAGGCACCTACGAGCAGTACTTC. It specifies CATSRGGQGTYEQYF. The full variable domain, rest sourced from reference TRBV15 and TRBJ2-7, is DAMVIQNPRYQVTQFGKPVTLSCSQTLNHNVMYWYQQKSSQAPKLLFHYYDKDFNNEADTPDNFQSRRPNTSFCFLDIRSPGLGDTAMYLCATSRGGQGTYEQYFGPGTRLTVT.

The chain uses TRBV15 and TRBJ2-2; 9 nucleotides align to TRBD2. This CDR3 contains 14 residues. V shed 8 bases, J shed 7 bases, and the junction held 8 bases outside the gene matches. Germline values: CDR1 LNHNV, CDR2 YYDKDF (reference sequence). The CDR3 region is CATGSGSWVGELFF. The CDR3 nucleotides read TGTGCCACCGGTAGCGGGAGTTGGGTCGGGGAGCTGTTTTTT.

The rearrangement uses TRBV4-3 and TRBJ2-7, with TRBD2 matching 10 bases. This CDR3 comprises 16 residues. The germline V gene encodes CDR1 LGHNA and CDR2 YSLEER. Losses at the gene ends were 3 bases for V and 2 bases for J; bases not matched to a gene: 7. The DNA of the CDR3 is TGCGCCAGCAGCCAGCTCCTAGCGGGGGTCGCCTACGAGCAGTACTTC. Its protein is CASSQLLAGVAYEQYF.

J is TRBJ1-6 and V is TRBV5-1, with 7 bases identical to TRBD1. The germline CDR1 and CDR2 sequences are SGHRS and YFSETQ. Trimming removed 4 bases from V and 3 bases from J; junction bases left unmatched: 4. The CDR3 contains 15 residues. The CDR3 spells CASSPGQNYNSPLHF. In DNA, the CDR3 is TGCGCCAGCAGCCCGGGACAGAACTATAATTCACCCCTCCACTTT.